This is a list of T cell receptor beta chains from one sample in a study of T cells in Graves' hyperthyroidism and ophthalmopathy. TCRdb passed the multiplex PCR reads through MiXCR, listing each CDR3 protein once. The profile shows around 280,000 distinct CDR3 sequences, roughly 15% of them singletons. Sequencing was done on a sample of blood. The receptors here all came from a woman aged 40 to 55 with Graves' hyperthyroidism. Both conserved end residues are part of each CDR3. D genes are given only for firm matches. A row's size may be missing; if present it is once, few, many or a size class.

d_gene,abundance,j_gene,v_gene,CDR3nt,CDR3aa
TRBD1,many,TRBJ1-4,TRBV7-9,TGTGCCAGCAGCGCCAGGACAGGGGAAGGACTGTTTTTT,CASSARTGEGLFF
-,few,TRBJ1-4,TRBV5-5,TGTGCCAGCAGCTTCTTGATGGGGGCAGGGGAAAAACTGTTTTTT,CASSFLMGAGEKLFF
-,many,TRBJ1-2,TRBV3-1,TGTGCCAGCAGCCAAGAGGGGAGGGATGGCTACACCTTC,CASSQEGRDGYTF
TRBD2,many,TRBJ2-1,TRBV14,TGTGCCAGCAGCCATGATTCTCGAGCGGGGAGGGTCCGTGAGCAGTTCTTC,CASSHDSRAGRVREQFF
TRBD1,few,TRBJ2-5,TRBV20-1,TGCAGTGCTGACAGGGGGGCTGGCAAAGAGACCCAGTACTTC,CSADRGAGKETQYF
TRBD2,many,TRBJ2-7,TRBV6-2/TRBV6-3,TGTGCCAGCAGTTACCGCGGGAGGCCAAGGAGCTCCTACGAGCAGTACTTC,CASSYRGRPRSSYEQYF
-,once,TRBJ2-5,TRBV27,TGTGCCAGCAGTTTAGCCTGGGATGATCAAGAGACCCAGTACTTC,CASSLAWDDQETQYF
-,many,TRBJ1-1,TRBV5-8,TGTGCCAGCAGCTTGGATCGGTCCGAAGCTTTCTTT,CASSLDRSEAFF
-,few,TRBJ2-1,TRBV7-2,TGTGCCAGCACCCCGGGACTGACGGTGGATGAGCAGTTCTTC,CASTPGLTVDEQFF
TRBD1,many,TRBJ1-4,TRBV7-9,TGTGCCAGCAGCAGCTTAGTAGGGACAGGGCATGAAAAACTGTTTTTT,CASSSLVGTGHEKLFF
TRBD2,many,TRBJ2-2,TRBV19,TGTGCCAGTAGGGGACTAGCGGGAGGAACCGGGGAGCTGTTTTTT,CASRGLAGGTGELFF
-,many,TRBJ2-1,TRBV3-1,TGTGCCAGCAGCCTTCCCGGTTTGGGGGATGAGCAGTTCTTC,CASSLPGLGDEQFF
-,many,TRBJ1-1,TRBV13,TGTGCCAGCAGCTTAGTGAGGGGTGAAGCTTTCTTT,CASSLVRGEAFF
-,few,TRBJ1-2,TRBV19,TGTGCCAGTAGTCGGCGGTCCGGGAGCAACTATGGCTACACCTTC,CASSRRSGSNYGYTF
TRBD2,many,TRBJ2-7,TRBV5-5,TGTGCCAGCAGCACGGGACTAGCGGGAGTTTCATCCTACGAGCAGTACTTC,CASSTGLAGVSSYEQYF
TRBD2,many,TRBJ2-7,TRBV7-2,TGTGCCAGCAGCTCGTTTAGCGGGACTAGCGAGCAGTACTTC,CASSSFSGTSEQYF
-,-,TRBJ1-1,TRBV7-9,TGTGCCAGCAGCTCCTCGGGCCTGAACACTAAAGCTTTCTTT,CASSSSGLNTKAFF
-,many,TRBJ1-2,TRBV5-8,TGTGCCAGCAGCGGGCCGGCGACCAATAACTATGGCTACACCTTC,CASSGPATNNYGYTF
-,many,TRBJ1-1,TRBV6-1,TGTGCCAGCAGTTACGGCGTGACAGGGAACACTGAAGCTTTCTTT,CASSYGVTGNTEAFF
-,many,TRBJ2-3,TRBV7-6,TGTGCCAGCAGCTTTGCCTCCCGATTGGGGGATACGCAGTATTTT,CASSFASRLGDTQYF
-,many,TRBJ2-2,TRBV6-5,TGTGCCAGCAGTTACGACAGTAGGGGGGACACCGGGGAGCTGTTTTTT,CASSYDSRGDTGELFF
-,many,TRBJ1-2,TRBV29-1,TGCAGCGTTGAATCGAACTATGGCTACACCTTC,CSVESNYGYTF
-,many,TRBJ1-5,TRBV28,TGTGTCACGTCGGGGGCAGGAGGCAATCAGCCCCAGCATTTT,CVTSGAGGNQPQHF
-,-,TRBJ1-2,TRBV30,TGTGCCTGGAATCCGACTGGCGGCTCCGTCTATGGCTACACCTTC,CAWNPTGGSVYGYTF